This T cell receptor (beta chain) was obtained from a study of cytomegalovirus exposure and HLA in healthy donors. Primers for the PCR totalled 60 Vbeta and 13 Jbeta. The assay was immunoSEQ multiplex PCR, and TCRdb's table has in-frame clones only and misses some. The table includes roughly 100,000 clones, 73% detected once. The germline CDR1 and CDR2 sequences are SQVTM and ANQGSEA. The trim removed 6 bases at V and 4 bases at J, leaving 6 bases unmatched. The CDR3 runs to 14 residues. The sequencing input was PBMCs. The chain is built from TRBV29-1 and TRBJ2-3; 11 bases map to TRBD1. This TCR was sampled from a man aged 35-49 years in good health and CMV-seronegative. CDR3 protein: CSVAGTGGADTQYF. The CDR3 nucleotides are TGCAGCGTGGCCGGGACAGGGGGGGCAGATACGCAGTATTTT.